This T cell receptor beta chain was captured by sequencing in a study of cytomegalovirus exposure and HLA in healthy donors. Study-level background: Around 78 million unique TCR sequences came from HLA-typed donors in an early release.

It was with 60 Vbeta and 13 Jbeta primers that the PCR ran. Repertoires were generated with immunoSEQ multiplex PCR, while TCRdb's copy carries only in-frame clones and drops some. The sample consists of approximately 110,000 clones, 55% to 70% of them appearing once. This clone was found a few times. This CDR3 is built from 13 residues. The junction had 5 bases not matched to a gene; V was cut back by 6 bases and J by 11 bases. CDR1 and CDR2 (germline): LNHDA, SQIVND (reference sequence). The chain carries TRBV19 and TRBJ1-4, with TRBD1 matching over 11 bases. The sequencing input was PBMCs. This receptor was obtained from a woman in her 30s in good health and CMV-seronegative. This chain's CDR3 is CASRRTGGDKLFF. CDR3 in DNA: TGTGCCAGTAGGAGGACAGGGGGCGATAAACTGTTTTTT.